This record concerns one TCR beta chain sequence. V was shortened by 0 bases and J by 2 bases, with 7 bases between the two germline ends. Germline CDR1 reads WSHSY; CDR2 reads SAAADI. The CDR3 has 14 residues. Sequenced by immunoSEQ multiplex PCR; TCRdb stores in-frame clones only, minus some. The data show roughly 24,000 clones, 83% seen once. The source of the sample is a study of control samples from healthy donors and cancer patients. Specimen: PBMCs. The clonotype comes from a man in his sixties with head and neck cancer. The chain couples TRBV10-2 to TRBJ1-2; perhaps TRBD1 as D (5 bases). Here the CDR3 reads CASSESDRNYGYTF. The CDR3 coding sequence is TGCGCCAGCAGTGAGTCAGACAGAAACTATGGCTACACCTTC.